These T cell receptor beta chains were read from a single sample in a study of blood T cells in healthy people across ages. TCRdb reanalysed the 5' RACE reads using MiXCR and keeps one entry per CDR3 protein. The sample lists approximately 1,100,000 distinct CDR3 sequences; roughly 45% were seen once. Sample: blood. Receptors were obtained from a woman aged 60-75 years in good health. CDR3s include the opening cysteine and the closing phenylalanine or tryptophan.

TRBJ1-2 TRBV6-1 CASSSTGLLQGYTF
TRBJ2-3 TRBV5-1 CASSLAGVITDTQYF
TRBJ2-1 TRBV5-4 CASSPTLAGGYNEQFF
TRBJ2-2 TRBV24-1 CATSDPGGPNTGELFF
TRBJ2-7 TRBV3-1 CASSPWTGTREQYF
TRBJ2-4 TRBV6-1 CASRAGQGAMNIQYF
TRBJ2-1 TRBV7-2 CASSLVRGRNEQFF
TRBJ2-4 TRBV6-2/TRBV6-3 CASSTVYKQYF
TRBJ2-1 TRBV6-5 CASSYSIPTGTYNEQFF
TRBJ1-5 TRBV6-6 CASSYVWGPDQPQHF
TRBJ2-7 TRBV10-3 CAISEGGPYEQYF
- TRBV27 CASSLEGGGSRNWDEQYF
TRBJ2-3 TRBV10-2 CASKEDRVNTDTQYF
TRBJ2-7 TRBV14 CASSPGLAGGSSYEQYF
TRBJ2-1 TRBV10-3 CAISELAEPPNERFF
TRBJ2-1 TRBV6-1 CATTTLAGVFNEQFF
TRBJ2-1 TRBV7-3 CASSTDGTRPANEQFF
TRBJ2-6 TRBV9 CASSVGQGNVLTF
TRBJ2-4 TRBV28 CASSWDRRGEYF
TRBJ1-1 TRBV10-3 CAISAGIAEAFF